What follows are 18 T cell receptor beta chains derived from one specimen sequenced in a study of shared clonotypes between healthy human individuals. Assay: immunoSEQ multiplex PCR; the TCRdb copy retains only in-frame clones and omits some. The sample contains 180,000 or so clones, about 93% of which appear only once. The sequencing sample was made of naive CD4+ T cells sorted from blood. This sample's subset: CD45RA+ positively selected. Receptors were obtained from a woman between 25 and 40 years old in good health.

V and J are TRBV10-2 and TRBJ1-3; tentatively, D is TRBD1 (6 bases). The CDR3 loop spans 17 amino acids. The ends were cut back, 1 base at V and 4 bases at J, with 17 bases in the middle. Per germline, CDR1 WSHSY and CDR2 SAAADI. The CDR3 nucleotides are TGCGCCAGCAGTGAGTACCTCGGGGGCTCCTTCGGAAACACCATATATTTT. Its translation: CASSEYLGGSFGNTIYF.

The chain joins TRBV19 to TRBJ1-2; a weak D match, TRBD1 (6 bases). Germline V lookup: CDR1 LNHDA, CDR2 SQIVND (reference sequence). This CDR3 is built from 12 residues. With 6 bases removed from V and 8 bases from J, the gap between germline ends came to 13 bases. This CDR3 reads CASRAGGPGYTF. The CDR3 DNA reads as TGTGCCAGTAGAGCGGGGGGGCCCGGCTACACCTTC.

The chain couples TRBV18 to TRBJ2-7; TRBD1 aligns across 11 bases. The CDR3 consists of 17 residues. In germline, CDR1 is KGHSH, CDR2 LQKENI. After removal of 3 bases from V and 4 bases from J, the junction contained 11 bases not matched to a gene. The CDR3 protein is CASSPYPRGQGVYEQYF. Here the CDR3 DNA reads TGTGCCAGCTCACCTTACCCGCGGGGACAGGGGGTTTACGAGCAGTACTTC.

The chain combines TRBV11-3 with TRBJ2-7, with TRBD2 as a possible D gene (6 bases). Germline V gene sequence: CDR1 SGHNT, CDR2 YENEEA. The CDR3 contains 15 residues. V lost 1 base and J 1 base, leaving 11 bases between the germline ends. As DNA, the CDR3 is TGTGCCAGCAGCTTAGGCGGGGAGCGGTCCTACGAGCAGTACTTC. It specifies CASSLGGERSYEQYF.

The chain couples TRBV15 to TRBJ2-5; D remains ambiguous. The assigned J gene may be wrong: the sequence end matches TRBJ2-7 better. The germline V gene encodes CDR1 LNHNV and CDR2 YYDKDF (reference sequence). CDR3 length: 13 residues. CDR3 coding DNA: TGTGCCACCAGTACGCCTCGCTCCTACGAGCAGTACTTC. It encodes CATSTPRSYEQYF.

This clone was recorded once. The rearrangement uses TRBV11-3 and TRBJ2-1; D possibly uses TRBD1 or TRBD2 (5 bases each). V lost 5 bases and J 4 bases, leaving 15 bases between the germline ends. The CDR3 runs 15 residues. Germline V gene data show CDR1 as SGHNT and CDR2 as YENEEA. The CDR3 loop is CASSLRGPRYNEQFF. Here the CDR3 DNA reads TGTGCCAGCAGCCTACGGGGACCTCGATACAATGAGCAGTTCTTC.

The chain has TRBV28 and TRBJ1-4; D is unclear. Germline CDR1 reads MDHEN; CDR2 reads SYDVKM. The V gene lost 2 bases and the J gene lost 3 bases, with 7 bases spanning the gap. This CDR3 has 14 amino acids. CDR3 nucleotides: TGTGCCAGCAGTTTAGGTCGGTCTAATGAAAAACTGTTTTTT. Residues: CASSLGRSNEKLFF.

The gene calls are TRBV2 and TRBJ2-4; 8 bases are a match to TRBD1. CDR1 is SNHLY, CDR2 FYNNEI, per germline. The CDR3 is 13 amino acids. V lost 6 bases and J lost 5; bases outside the gene matches: 3. The CDR3 DNA sequence: TGTGCCAGCAGCCAGGGGGCCCAAAACATTCAGTACTTC. This codes for CASSQGAQNIQYF.

The genes are TRBV5-1 and TRBJ1-4, with TRBD1 as a possible D gene (5 bases). Germline loops: CDR1 SGHRS, CDR2 YFSETQ. The V end was cut by 0 bases, the J end by 3 bases, with 6 bases between. The CDR3 has 14 amino acids. The CDR3 coding sequence is TGCGCCAGCAGCTTGGCAGGGCCTAATGAAAAACTGTTTTTT. This gives the protein CASSLAGPNEKLFF.

The chain employs TRBV2 and TRBJ1-5, with TRBD1 matching 9 bases. The CDR3 has 14 amino acids. Unmatched junction bases numbered 4, after V lost 5 bases and J lost 5 bases. Germline CDR1 and CDR2: SNHLY and FYNNEI. The CDR3 sequence: CASSSGQGHQPQHF. In DNA, the CDR3 is TGTGCCAGCAGTTCGGGACAGGGTCATCAGCCCCAGCATTTT.

The V gene is TRBV5-1, the J gene TRBJ1-5; TRBD1 matches 7 bases. This CDR3 is 18 amino acids long. V was clipped by 0 bases and J by 3 bases; unmatched bases: 12. In germline, CDR1 is SGHRS, CDR2 YFSETQ. The CDR3 region is CASSLEPRGARLNQPQHF. In nucleotides, the CDR3 is TGCGCCAGCAGCTTGGAGCCCAGGGGGGCGAGACTCAATCAGCCCCAGCATTTT.

The chain has TRBV19 and TRBJ1-2, with 7 bases fitting TRBD1. J was trimmed by 10 bases and V by 5 bases; bases with no gene match: 13. The germline CDR1 and CDR2 sequences are LNHDA and SQIVND (reference sequence). This CDR3 region has 14 residues. The CDR3, as DNA: TGTGCCAGTAGTCCCGACAGGGTATGGCCTTTCTACACCTTC. This gives the protein CASSPDRVWPFYTF.

The CDR3 loop reads CAGRGQGARYEQYF. As DNA, the CDR3 is TGCGCCGGCCGAGGACAGGGGGCTAGGTACGAGCAGTACTTC. The rearrangement joins TRBV10-2 to TRBJ2-7; 11 positions agree with TRBD1. The CDR3 totals 14 residues. Germline loops: CDR1 WSHSY, CDR2 SAAADI. With V trimmed by 11 bases and J by 4 bases, 10 bases remained unmatched.

This chain links TRBV28 with TRBJ1-2; TRBD1 is a possible D gene (5 bases). CDR3 length equals 18 residues. In germline, CDR1 is MDHEN, CDR2 SYDVKM. With 5 bases removed from V and 3 bases from J, the gap between germline ends came to 25 bases. The CDR3 region is CASSPPPGWTSLDYGYTF. CDR3 nucleotide sequence: TGTGCCAGCAGTCCCCCCCCAGGGTGGACGTCGCTTGACTATGGCTACACCTTC.

The CDR3 nucleotides read TGTGCCAGCAGCAACCTACTAGCGGGACGGGAGACCCAGTACTTC. This translates into CASSNLLAGRETQYF. The chain couples TRBV14 to TRBJ2-5; 10 bases align to TRBD2. Germline V gene data show CDR1 as SGHDN and CDR2 as FVKESK. The CDR3 has 15 amino acids. Trimming cost V 5 bases and J 5 bases; bases outside gene matches: 8. The full variable domain, with the rest looked up from reference TRBV14 and TRBJ2-5, is EAGVTQFPSHSVIEKGQTVTLRCDPISGHDNLYWYRRVMGKEIKFLLHFVKESKQDESGMPNNRFLAERTGGTYSTLKVQPAELEDSGVYFCASSNLLAGRETQYFGPGTRLLVL.

This chain uses TRBV7-9 with TRBJ2-7; 7 bases agree with TRBD1. Germline values: CDR1 SEHNR, CDR2 FQNEAQ (reference sequence). V shed 7 bases, J shed 6 bases, and the junction held 12 bases outside the gene matches. The CDR3 has 14 amino acids. This chain's CDR3 is CASKSGTEESEQYF. CDR3 bases: TGTGCCAGCAAATCAGGGACAGAAGAGTCCGAGCAGTACTTC.

V gene TRBV5-1 combines with J gene TRBJ2-7; D is perhaps TRBD1 (6 bases). CDR3 length: 15 residues. The V end was cut by 0 bases, the J end by 4 bases, with 14 bases between. Germline CDR1 SGHRS, CDR2 YFSETQ. DNA of the CDR3: TGCGCCAGCAGCTTGGGAGGGGGTTCATTGTACGAGCAGTACTTC. It specifies CASSLGGGSLYEQYF.

V usage is TRBV28 and J usage is TRBJ1-2; maybe TRBD1 (5 bases). The CDR3 is 11 amino acids. Germline CDR1 and CDR2: MDHEN and SYDVKM. Here the CDR3 reads CAQGGSGGYTF. CDR3 nucleotides: TGTGCTCAGGGAGGGTCGGGCGGCTACACCTTC.